This TCR beta chain originates from a study of beta chain features in type 1 diabetes. Study background: Patients shared similar age, gender and cell yields with healthy donors.

Study results and caveats: Patients with Type 1 diabetes showed moderately but significantly shorter TCRB CDR3s in all four CD4+ subsets. For patients, the naive, central memory and Treg TCRB repertoires appeared more alike than for healthy donors. There was a possibility that cDNA sequencing over-represented cells with high TCR expression.

Using CD45RO/CCR7/CD25/CD127/CD95/CD27, CD4+ naive, central memory, regulatory and stem cell-like memory cells were sorted. On this clone: Its antigen is unknown.

CDR3 length: 15 residues. Trimming removed 5 bases from V and 4 bases from J; junction bases left unmatched: 5. CDR1 is MNHNY, CDR2 SVGAGI, per germline (reference sequence). Sequencing targeted expressed TCRB transcripts, as all isolated RNA had been reverse transcribed. Only in-frame clones appear in the TCRdb table, and some are missing; sequencing was by immunoSEQ multiplex PCR. This sample has more than 100,000 clones, with 7% to 10% found just once. The sequence was collected from a man aged 25-45 years with type 1 diabetes. The V call is TRBV6-6, the J call TRBJ1-4; TRBD1 matches at 9 bases. The sequenced sample was central memory CD4+ T cells from blood. This CDR3 is CASSGQGTHNEKLFF. In DNA form, the CDR3 reads TGTGCCAGCAGTGGACAGGGGACCCATAATGAAAAACTGTTTTTT.